These T cell receptor beta chains were read from a single sample in a study of technical replicates of blood from a handful of donors. The assay was immunoSEQ multiplex PCR, and TCRdb's table has in-frame clones only and misses some. This table holds 85,000 to 100,000 clones, about 95% found once. Sequencing was carried out using T cells isolated from PBMCs. These receptors were taken from a human donor in good health. Each CDR3 is given with its conserved first and last residue. D genes are given only for firm matches.

v_call	j_call	d_call	cdr3_nt	cdr3_aa
TRBV2	TRBJ2-1	.	TGTGCCAGCAGTCGAGACAGCTCCTACAATGAGCAGTTCTTC	CASSRDSSYNEQFF
TRBV6-5	TRBJ2-1	TRBD2	TGTGCCAGCAGTTACCCTGGGGGGGATGAGCAGTTCTTC	CASSYPGGDEQFF
TRBV19	TRBJ2-2	TRBD2	TGTGCCACTAACCACCAACTAGCGGGAGTTCGGACCGGGGAGCTGTTTTTT	CATNHQLAGVRTGELFF
TRBV19	TRBJ2-3	TRBD2	TGTGCCAGTAGCCCAGCGGGAGTTGGGGATACGCAGTATTTT	CASSPAGVGDTQYF
TRBV29-1	TRBJ2-3	TRBD2	TGCAGCGTCCCCTGGGGGACTAGCATATCAGATACGCAGTATTTT	CSVPWGTSISDTQYF
TRBV6-5	TRBJ1-2	TRBD1	TGTGCCAGCAGTTACTCGGGACAGGATTATGGCTACACCTTC	CASSYSGQDYGYTF
TRBV4-1	TRBJ2-1	.	TGCGCCAGCAGCCATGAGACTCCGGTCTTGTTGTATGAGCAGTTCTTC	CASSHETPVLLYEQFF
TRBV30	TRBJ1-5	.	TGTGCCTGGAGTTCAGGCCAGACGATTAGACAGCCCCAGCATTTT	CAWSSGQTIRQPQHF
TRBV27	TRBJ1-2	TRBD1	TGTGCCAGCAGTCCAAATAATTTTTTCAGGGGGCTGAGCTATGGCTACACCTTC	CASSPNNFFRGLSYGYTF
TRBV29-1	TRBJ2-5	.	TGCAGCGTTGACAGAAGCCAAGAGACCCAGTACTTC	CSVDRSQETQYF
TRBV28	TRBJ2-3	.	TGTGCCTCGATGGTCTTTCGGTCGGCGGCAGATACGCAGTATTTT	CASMVFRSAADTQYF
TRBV28	TRBJ2-7	.	TGTGCCAGCAGCCCCCGGGACATCCTACGAAGGTCCTACGAGCAGTACTTC	CASSPRDILRRSYEQYF